Detailed here is one TCR beta chain. The target antigen is unknown. The data were taken from a study of PD-1 blockade in classical Hodgkin lymphoma. Study results and caveats: A significant rise in TCR diversity was seen by C4D1 for CD4+ cells but not for CD8+ cells. For complete responders, baseline diversity was comparable to that of newly diagnosed patients. Patients who began taking nivolumab under 1 year after ASCT were left out.

Time point given: cycle 4 day 1 (C4D1), after more than 5 weeks of nivolumab. All trial patients relapsed after autologous stem cell transplantation. Relapsed/refractory classical Hodgkin lymphoma patients had complete, partial or progressive responses. The data were produced by immunoSEQ multiplex PCR, yet TCRdb's version contains in-frame clones alone and is incomplete. The table has roughly 96,000 clones, about 92% seen once. The CDR3 contains 15 residues. CDR1 and CDR2 (germline): MNHNS, SASEGT. V was clipped by 7 bases and J by 5 bases; unmatched bases: 10. Sequencing used peripheral blood mononuclear cells (PBMCs), obtained before the fourth cycle of nivolumab. The J gene is TRBJ2-2, the V gene TRBV6-1; TRBD1 matches at 7 bases. The TCR sequence derives from a human donor with classical Hodgkin lymphoma. The CDR3 region is CASKAGTETTGELFF. Written as DNA, the CDR3 is TGTGCCAGCAAAGCCGGGACAGAAACTACCGGGGAGCTGTTTTTT.